One and the same sample provided the 26 T cell receptor beta chains below, sequenced in a study of blood T cells in healthy people across ages. A second 7 to 11 cycle PCR used barcoded and J-beta primers. TCRdb itself ran the 5' RACE reads through MiXCR, one entry per CDR3 protein. The sample includes some 1.5 million distinct CDR3 sequences, about 45% of them seen just once. Sequencing was performed on blood. The receptors originated from a woman in her late teens or twenties in good health.

This clonotype was counted a few times. A single base separates this from a much larger clone, so it may be a read error. The V gene is TRBV7-2, the J gene TRBJ2-4; D is perhaps TRBD1 or TRBD2 (5 bases each). The J call may be incorrect, as the DNA end agrees better with TRBJ2-7. Germline-derived CDR1 and CDR2 are SGHTA and FQGNSA. CDR3 length: 14 residues. The DNA for the CDR3 is TGTGCCAGCAGCGTAGGGCAGGGAGCCAACGAGCAGTACTTC. It translates to CASSVGQGANEQYF.

The rearrangement joins TRBV6-1 to TRBJ2-5; 8 bases map to TRBD2. Germline V gene sequence: CDR1 MNHNS, CDR2 SASEGT. The CDR3 spans 17 residues. J lost 5 bases, V lost 5 bases, and 16 bases had no gene match. The CDR3 protein is CASSRGTRLGSVETQYF. CDR3 sequence (DNA): TGTGCCAGCAGTCGCGGGACTAGGCTGGGCTCTGTTGAGACCCAGTACTTC.

J is TRBJ1-5 and V is TRBV3-1, with D possibly matching TRBD1 (5 bases). CDR1 and CDR2 from the germline V gene are LGHDT and YNNKEL (reference sequence). The CDR3 consists of 14 residues. Trimming shortened V by 0 bases and J by 11 bases, and 14 bases separated the two germline ends. CDR3 protein: CASSQEIRSGAQHF. In DNA, the CDR3 is TGTGCCAGCAGCCAAGAGATTAGGTCGGGGGCCCAGCATTTT.

This clonotype has more than one count but fewer than ten. The chain carries TRBV4-1 and TRBJ2-5, with D unclear. The last part of the DNA fits TRBJ2-7 better; the J call may be wrong. This CDR3 spans 14 amino acids. The germline V gene has CDR1 MGHRA and CDR2 YSYEKL. The CDR3 nucleotides read TGCGCCAGCAGCCAGGAAGGATACGGCTACGAGCAGTACTTC. Residues: CASSQEGYGYEQYF.

In this sample, this clonotype turned up a few times. This chain joins TRBV2 and TRBJ2-5; D gene unclear. CDR1 and CDR2 from the germline V gene are SNHLY and FYNNEI. The CDR3 has 12 residues. The V and J ends lost 7 bases and 1 base respectively, with 7 bases between them. The CDR3 nucleotides read TGTGCCAGCATGTATTCCCAAGAGACCCAGTACTTC. Translated, it gives CASMYSQETQYF.

This rearrangement joins TRBV6-2 or TRBV6-3 to TRBJ1-1, with D perhaps TRBD1 (6 bases). V was trimmed by 5 bases and J by 4 bases, leaving 11 bases between them. This CDR3 comprises 13 residues. Per germline, CDR1 MNHEY and CDR2 SVGEGT. The CDR3 reads CASSLLDSTEAFF. DNA for the CDR3: TGTGCCAGCAGTCTATTGGACAGCACTGAAGCTTTCTTT.

The V and J genes are TRBV7-3 and TRBJ1-6; tentative D call: TRBD1 (5 bases). The CDR3 runs to 16 residues. CDR1 and CDR2 from the germline V gene are SGHTA and FQGTGA. Trimming stripped 5 bases from V and 10 bases from J, with 21 bases between. CDR3 in amino acids: CASSQTGPWGRSPLHF. DNA of the CDR3: TGTGCCAGCAGCCAAACGGGACCATGGGGCAGGTCACCCCTCCACTTT.

This clonotype appeared a few times. The CDR3 protein is CASSAGTSGSPDTQYF. CDR3 nucleotides: TGTGCCAGCAGCGCCGGGACTAGCGGGAGTCCAGATACGCAGTATTTT. This chain links TRBV9 with TRBJ2-3; 14 nucleotides line up with TRBD2. Germline V gene data show CDR1 as SGDLS and CDR2 as YYNGEE. The CDR3 is 16 residues long. After removal of 3 bases from V and 4 bases from J, the junction contained 4 bases not matched to a gene.

This chain's CDR3 is CASSEDGVFFDNEQYF. CDR3 nucleotide sequence: TGTGCCAGCAGTGAAGACGGGGTTTTTTTTGACAATGAGCAGTACTTC. This chain connects TRBV25-1 to TRBJ2-5; tentatively, D is TRBD2 (5 bases). The V gene's germline CDR1 is MGHDK and CDR2 SYGVNS. The V end lost 2 bases, the J end lost 11 bases, and 24 bases lay between the germline ends. The CDR3 contains 16 residues.

The chain couples TRBV20-1 to TRBJ2-5; the match to TRBD1 covers 7 bases. The V and J ends lost 4 bases and 2 bases, in that order; junction bases with no gene match: 10. The CDR3 is 15 residues long. Germline CDR1 DFQATT, CDR2 SNEGSKA (reference sequence). This CDR3 is CSAILTGRAQETQYF. The CDR3 nucleotides read TGCAGTGCTATCCTGACAGGGCGGGCTCAAGAGACCCAGTACTTC.

This chain uses TRBV30 with TRBJ1-1; D is uncertain. V was trimmed by 1 base and J by 8 bases, leaving 11 bases between them. The germline CDR1 and CDR2 sequences are GTSNPN and SVGIG (reference sequence). The CDR3 sequence is 12 residues long. The CDR3 nucleotides read TGTGCCTGGAGTGCACAAGGGAGAGAAGCTTTCTTT. Its protein is CAWSAQGREAFF.

This chain links TRBV9 with TRBJ2-7; D might be TRBD1 or TRBD2, each matching 6 bases. The DNA end is more similar to TRBJ2-5, so the J call may be wrong. Germline-derived CDR1 and CDR2 are SGDLS and YYNGEE. The CDR3 has 15 amino acids. The CDR3 DNA reads TGTGCCAGCAGCGTAGAGGGGGGCAGTTGGGAGACCCAGTACTTC. It encodes CASSVEGGSWETQYF.

This clonotype was recorded only once. The rearrangement uses TRBV27 and TRBJ2-7; D remains ambiguous. In germline, CDR1 is MNHEY, CDR2 SMNVEV (reference sequence). V gave up 3 bases and J gave up 2 bases, with 11 bases separating them. The CDR3 totals 14 residues. DNA for the CDR3: TGTGCCAGCAGTTTTGTCACTTCACCCTACGAGCAGTACTTC. This encodes CASSFVTSPYEQYF.

The gene calls are TRBV11-2 and TRBJ2-4; possibly TRBD1 or TRBD2 for D (5 bases each). The CDR3 is 16 amino acids. Germline V gene sequence: CDR1 SGHAT, CDR2 FQNNGV. Deletions cut 0 bases from V and 1 base from J, with 10 bases between. The CDR3 reads CASSLDPGPAKNIQYF. The DNA for the CDR3 is TGTGCCAGCAGCTTAGATCCGGGGCCGGCCAAAAACATTCAGTACTTC.

The rearrangement uses TRBV10-3 and TRBJ2-2; no reliable D call. V lost 5 bases and J lost 3, with 7 bases in between. Looked up from germline, CDR1 is ENHRY and CDR2 is SYGVKD. CDR3 length: 13 residues. The CDR3 reads CAISSQDTGELFF. In nucleotides, the CDR3 is TGTGCCATCAGTTCCCAGGACACCGGGGAGCTGTTTTTT.

This rearrangement joins TRBV5-6 to TRBJ2-1, with 10 bases matching TRBD2. This CDR3 region has 16 residues. Germline trimming cut 3 bases from V and 7 bases from J; bases unmatched to any gene: 10. CDR1 and CDR2 (germline): SGHDT, YYEEEE. The CDR3 coding sequence is TGTGCCAGCAGCTCAACACTAGCGGGATGGGTTAATGAGCAGTTCTTC. As protein: CASSSTLAGWVNEQFF. The whole variable domain, remainder taken from reference TRBV5-6 and TRBJ2-1, is DAGVTQSPTHLIKTRGQQVTLRCSPKSGHDTVSWYQQALGQGPQFIFQYYEEEERQRGNFPDRFSGHQFPNYSSELNVNALLLGDSALYLCASSSTLAGWVNEQFFGPGTRLTVL.

The chain joins TRBV9 to TRBJ2-3, with 8 nucleotides matching TRBD2. CDR3 length: 16 amino acids. J was trimmed by 5 bases and V by 0 bases; bases with no gene match: 8. Per the germline V gene, CDR1 is SGDLS and CDR2 is YYNGEE. This CDR3 reads CASSVATSGLQDTQYF. The CDR3 DNA is TGTGCCAGCAGCGTAGCCACTAGCGGACTGCAAGATACGCAGTATTTT.

The chain employs TRBV18 and TRBJ2-1; a weak D match, TRBD1 (5 bases). From germline, CDR1 is KGHSH and CDR2 LQKENI. Between the trimmed V and J ends, which lost 6 bases and 8 bases, there was a span of 17 bases. The length of the CDR3 is 14 residues. CDR3 amino acids: CASSLGAAEDEQFF. CDR3 nucleotide sequence: TGTGCCAGCTCCCTAGGGGCTGCCGAGGATGAGCAGTTCTTC. Filled out from reference TRBV18 and TRBJ2-1, the complete variable domain reads NAGVMQNPRHLVRRRGQEARLRCSPMKGHSHVYWYRQLPEEGLKFMVYLQKENIIDESGMPKERFSAEFPKEGPSILRIQQVVRGDSAAYFCASSLGAAEDEQFFGPGTRLTVL.

This chain links TRBV29-1 with TRBJ2-7; no firm D call. Trimming shortened V by 7 bases and J by 0 bases, and 13 bases separated the two germline ends. CDR3 length: 13 amino acids. Germline V CDR1 and CDR2: SQVTM, ANQGSEA. The CDR3, as DNA: TGCAGCGGTGTGATCAGGAGCTCCTACGAGCAGTACTTC. Protein product: CSGVIRSSYEQYF.

This clonotype has only one observation. V gene TRBV12-3 or TRBV12-4 combines with J gene TRBJ2-7; 8 bases align to TRBD2. Trimming at V came to 6 bases and at J to 10 bases, leaving 14 bases not matched to a gene. CDR3 length: 14 residues. The DNA of the CDR3 is TGTGCCAGCAGCTGGACTAGCCCCATCGTGGCCCAGTACTTC. This encodes CASSWTSPIVAQYF.

Remarks on this clonotype: The junction departs from germline at one end; a sequencing error may be responsible. The V and J genes are TRBV29-1 and TRBJ2-3; 8 bases map to TRBD2. This CDR3 is 13 amino acids long. The germline gives CDR1 SQVTM, CDR2 ANQGSEA. The CDR3 DNA reads TGCAGCGTTGTTAGCGGGACCTCGGATATGCAGTATTTT. It encodes CSVVSGTSDMQYF.

The chain is built from TRBV29-1 and TRBJ1-1, with 7 bases lining up with TRBD1. The CDR3 loop spans 16 amino acids. The germline V gene has CDR1 SQVTM and CDR2 ANQGSEA. V lost 1 base to trimming and J lost 6 bases; unmatched junction nucleotides: 14. In DNA form, the CDR3 reads TGCAGCGTTGAAGGTCCACCTTGGGTCGGGACAGCTGAAGCTTTCTTT. The encoded protein is CSVEGPPWVGTAEAFF.

The CDR3 spells CASSLLTAPGHEQYF. The CDR3 coding sequence is TGTGCCAGCAGCTTGCTCACTGCGCCAGGTCACGAGCAGTACTTC. The chain uses TRBV11-2 and TRBJ2-5; unclear D gene. The DNA end is a closer match to TRBJ2-7, so the J assignment may be wrong. CDR1 is SGHAT, CDR2 FQNNGV, per germline. CDR3 length: 15 residues.

The V gene is TRBV15, the J gene TRBJ2-4; no reliable D call. V was cut by 2 bases and J by 0 bases, with 5 bases left in between. From germline, CDR1 is LNHNV and CDR2 YYDKDF (reference sequence). The CDR3 totals 14 residues. CDR3 coding DNA: TGTGCCACCAGCAGACTCCTAGCCAAAAACATTCAGTACTTC. Protein: CATSRLLAKNIQYF.

This clonotype has just a few counts. The V and J genes are TRBV5-1 and TRBJ2-1, with D possibly TRBD2 on 6 matching bases. The CDR3 is 16 residues long. Germline CDR1 and CDR2: SGHRS and YFSETQ. V shed 0 bases and J shed 3 bases, with 13 bases lying between them. Here the CDR3 reads CASSLAGGTGYNEQFF. The CDR3 DNA is TGCGCCAGCAGCTTGGCTGGCGGGACGGGCTACAATGAGCAGTTCTTC.

Only one count was recorded for this clonotype. An end of the junction does not agree with germline; a read error may underlie this. This chain links TRBV28 with TRBJ2-7, with D hard to call. Germline-derived CDR1 and CDR2 are MDHEN and SYDVKM. The CDR3 consists of 12 residues. The CDR3 is CASSSSSYEQDF. CDR3 DNA sequence: TGTGCCAGCAGTTCGAGCTCCTACGAGCAGGACTTC.